Shown below are 20 T cell receptor beta chains from a single sample sequenced in a study of long-term antiretroviral therapy in people with HIV. Survey-level immunoSEQ v3.0 assays were run. The protocol was immunoSEQ multiplex PCR, while the TCRdb copy is restricted to in-frame clones and leaves out a portion. The data contain some 28,000 clones, around 93% of them singletons. The sequencing here drew on unsorted PBMCs, taken 5.3 years after starting antiretroviral therapy. All receptors come from a man aged 45-65 years with HIV.

This sequence joins TRBV5-1 and TRBJ2-3; D gene uncertain. Between the trimmed V and J ends, which lost 3 bases and 2 bases, there was a span of 13 bases. Germline assignment: CDR1 SGHRS and CDR2 YFSETQ. The CDR3 sequence is 15 residues long. Written as DNA, the CDR3 is TGCGCCAGCAGCTCCCTGAACAGCCCCACAGATACGCAGTATTTT. This sequence encodes CASSSLNSPTDTQYF.

The chain has TRBV30 and TRBJ2-1; the D gene is possibly TRBD1 (6 bases). Per germline, CDR1 GTSNPN and CDR2 SVGIG (reference sequence). The CDR3 is made up of 13 amino acids. The V gene lost 1 base and the J gene lost 4 bases, with 8 bases spanning the gap. The CDR3 nucleotides are TGTGCCTGGAGTGAAACAGGGTACAATGAGCAGTTCTTC. Protein: CAWSETGYNEQFF.

The V and J genes are TRBV19 and TRBJ2-7; D is unclear. Trimming pared 10 bases from V and 7 bases from J, leaving 14 bases between. The CDR3 covers 11 residues. Germline CDR1 and CDR2: LNHDA and SQIVND (reference sequence). The CDR3 DNA sequence: TGTGCCACTAAGGCCGGTGGAGAGCAGTACTTC. It translates to CATKAGGEQYF. The whole variable domain, filled in from reference TRBV19 and TRBJ2-7, reads DGGITQSPKYLFRKEGQNVTLSCEQNLNHDAMYWYRQDPGQGLRLIYYSQIVNDFQKGDIAEGYSVSREKKESFPLTVTSAQKNPTAFYLCATKAGGEQYFGPGTRLTVT.

This sequence joins TRBV19 and TRBJ2-3; possibly TRBD2 for D (5 bases). The V and J ends lost 3 bases and 2 bases respectively, with 18 bases between them. This CDR3 region has 17 residues. Germline values: CDR1 LNHDA, CDR2 SQIVND (reference sequence). CDR3 in DNA: TGTGCCAGTAGTATGGGGTCAGCAGGACTCTTCACAGATACGCAGTATTTT. Residues: CASSMGSAGLFTDTQYF.

This sequence joins TRBV11-2 and TRBJ1-2, with a tentative D call TRBD1 (5 bases). V shed 1 base and J shed 5 bases, with 5 bases lying between them. The CDR3 has 12 amino acids. In germline, CDR1 is SGHAT, CDR2 FQNNGV. CDR3 sequence reads: CASSLGQYGYTF. The CDR3, as DNA: TGTGCCAGCAGCTTAGGACAGTATGGCTACACCTTC.

This rearrangement joins TRBV6-5 to TRBJ1-1, with D possibly being TRBD1 (5 bases). Trimming took 7 bases from V and 4 from J, leaving 19 bases between them. This CDR3 spans 15 amino acids. Germline V gene lookup returns CDR1 MNHEY and CDR2 SVGAGI. CDR3 coding DNA: TGTGCCAGCAATCCAGGGAGTTTGGGCCTCACTGAAGCTTTCTTT. Protein sequence: CASNPGSLGLTEAFF.

The chain recombines TRBV13 with TRBJ2-1, with 7 bases that match TRBD1. V dropped 2 bases and J dropped 5; count of bases not matched to a gene: 6. Germline V lookup: CDR1 PRHDT, CDR2 FYEKMQ (reference sequence). The CDR3 length is 15 residues. The CDR3 protein is CASSLPAGGNNEQFF. The CDR3 nucleotides read TGTGCCAGCAGCTTACCCGCAGGGGGTAACAATGAGCAGTTCTTC. The full variable domain, completed using reference TRBV13 and TRBJ2-1, is AAGVIQSPRHLIKEKRETATLKCYPIPRHDTVYWYQQGPGQDPQFLISFYEKMQSDKGSIPDRFSAQQFSDYHSELNMSSLELGDSALYFCASSLPAGGNNEQFFGPGTRLTVL.

CDR3 protein: CASSSYYRGYNQPQHF. The CDR3 nucleotides read TGTGCCAGCAGTTCTTACTACAGGGGATACAATCAGCCCCAGCATTTT. The gene calls are TRBV5-6 and TRBJ1-5; 7 bases match TRBD1. This CDR3 is built from 16 residues. Germline trimming cut 5 bases from V and 3 bases from J; bases unmatched to any gene: 11. CDR1 is SGHDT, CDR2 YYEEEE, per germline.

J is TRBJ2-7 and V is TRBV6-1, with no clear D. Trimming left V 4 bases short and J 1 base short, with 11 bases between. The CDR3 runs 14 residues. CDR1 and CDR2 (germline): MNHNS, SASEGT. This CDR3 reads CASSVKTESYEQYF. The DNA for the CDR3 is TGTGCCAGCAGTGTTAAGACGGAGTCCTACGAGCAGTACTTC.

In DNA, the CDR3 is TGCGCCAGCAGCAACCCCTCCTCCAGCAGCGCCCTCTACGAGCAGTACTTC. Encoded protein: CASSNPSSSSALYEQYF. The chain couples TRBV5-1 to TRBJ2-7; D remains ambiguous. This CDR3 region has 17 residues. Trimming stripped 4 bases from V and 3 bases from J, with 23 bases between. Germline-derived CDR1 and CDR2 are SGHRS and YFSETQ.

In this sample, this clone turned up a few times. V and J are TRBV7-9 and TRBJ2-7; the match to TRBD1 covers 10 bases. The CDR3 is 14 residues long. CDR1 is SEHNR and CDR2 is FQNEAQ in the germline V gene (reference sequence). V was clipped by 5 bases and J by 6 bases; unmatched bases: 7. DNA for the CDR3: TGTGCCAGCAGCACCGGGACAGGGGTGGGCGAGCAGTACTTC. Translated: CASSTGTGVGEQYF.

Regarding this clone: The sample holds other DNA sequences that translate to the same CDR3. The chain links TRBV29-1 to TRBJ1-1; a possible D gene is TRBD1 (5 bases). V lost 1 base, J lost 0 bases, and 15 bases lay in between. The CDR3 runs 16 residues. Germline CDR1 is SQVTM and CDR2 is ANQGSEA. DNA of the CDR3: TGCAGCGTTGAAGGGGGCGGTCAGGGCATGAACACTGAAGCTTTCTTT. It encodes CSVEGGGQGMNTEAFF.

This clone is a singleton in its sample. The chain joins TRBV9 to TRBJ1-5; 7 nucleotides match TRBD1. The V segment lost 9 bases and the J segment 1 base; nucleotides outside the gene matches: 16. There are 17 residues in the CDR3. The germline V gene encodes CDR1 SGDLS and CDR2 YYNGEE. CDR3 nucleotide sequence: TGTGCCATGATACGAGGGGGGACAGAAGAAAGCAATCAGCCCCAGCATTTT. Amino acid sequence: CAMIRGGTEESNQPQHF. Drawing the rest from reference TRBV9 and TRBJ1-5, the complete variable domain is DSGVTQTPKHLITATGQRVTLRCSPRSGDLSVYWYQQSLDQGLQFLIQYYNGEERAKGNILERFSAQQFPDLHSELNLSSLELGDSALYFCAMIRGGTEESNQPQHFGDGTRLSIL.

The DNA for the CDR3 is TGTGCCAGCAGTCCGGAAGGGAAAGGGGTGGATGAGCAGTTCTTC. Translating gives CASSPEGKGVDEQFF. V gene TRBV6-1 combines with J gene TRBJ2-1, with D perhaps TRBD1 (5 bases). Trimming stripped 5 bases from V and 8 bases from J, with 19 bases between. Germline V gives CDR1 MNHNS, CDR2 SASEGT. The CDR3 loop spans 15 amino acids.

The chain recombines TRBV29-1 with TRBJ1-2; D call uncertain. With 2 bases removed from V and 9 bases from J, the gap between germline ends came to 4 bases. This CDR3 has 9 amino acids. Germline V gene lookup returns CDR1 SQVTM and CDR2 ANQGSEA. This CDR3 is CSVENSYTF. DNA for the CDR3: TGCAGCGTTGAAAATAGCTACACCTTC. Full variable domain (missing parts from reference TRBV29-1 and TRBJ1-2): SAVISQKPSRDICQRGTSLTIQCQVDSQVTMMFWYRQQPGQSLTLIATANQGSEATYESGFVIDKFPISRPNLTFSTLTVSNMSPEDSSIYLCSVENSYTFGSGTRLTVV.

V is TRBV6-5 and J is TRBJ2-7; D is unclear. V dropped 0 bases and J dropped 3 bases, with 9 bases sitting between them. Germline V gene data show CDR1 as MNHEY and CDR2 as SVGAGI. The CDR3 consists of 14 residues. The CDR3 protein is CASSYSADGYEQYF. The CDR3 coding sequence is TGTGCCAGCAGTTACTCCGCGGACGGCTACGAGCAGTACTTC.

The CDR3 bases are TGCGCCAGCAGTGAGTCGAACAGGGAAGACTACACCTTC. Protein product: CASSESNREDYTF. J is TRBJ1-2 and V is TRBV10-1; weak D call: TRBD1 (6 bases). The CDR3 is 13 amino acids. The ends were cut back, 0 bases at V and 10 bases at J, with 12 bases in the middle. CDR1 WNHNN and CDR2 SYGVQD come from the germline V gene (reference sequence).

The chain links TRBV21-1 to TRBJ1-5; TRBD1 is the table's D call, not checked against the DNA. TRBV21-1 is a known pseudogene. The CDR3 has 16 residues. CDR3 residues: CASSHTGHSSNQPQHF. CDR3 nucleotides: TGTGCCAGCAGCCATACAGGGCACAGTAGCAATCAGCCCCAGCATTTT.

The chain joins TRBV10-3 to TRBJ2-3, with D unclear. Germline V gene lookup returns CDR1 ENHRY and CDR2 SYGVKD. V lost 3 bases and J 0 bases, leaving 7 bases between the germline ends. This CDR3 is 14 amino acids long. The CDR3 DNA reads TGTGCCATCAGTGACAGAACTAGCACAGATACGCAGTATTTT. It translates to CAISDRTSTDTQYF.

V gene TRBV5-4 combines with J gene TRBJ2-4, with no clear D. Germline CDR1 is SGHNT and CDR2 is YYREEE (reference sequence). The CDR3 covers 13 residues. V dropped 1 base and J dropped 6 bases, with 8 bases sitting between them. DNA of the CDR3: TGTGCCAGCAGCTTGTACGGCAGAAACATTCAGTACTTC. This sequence encodes CASSLYGRNIQYF.